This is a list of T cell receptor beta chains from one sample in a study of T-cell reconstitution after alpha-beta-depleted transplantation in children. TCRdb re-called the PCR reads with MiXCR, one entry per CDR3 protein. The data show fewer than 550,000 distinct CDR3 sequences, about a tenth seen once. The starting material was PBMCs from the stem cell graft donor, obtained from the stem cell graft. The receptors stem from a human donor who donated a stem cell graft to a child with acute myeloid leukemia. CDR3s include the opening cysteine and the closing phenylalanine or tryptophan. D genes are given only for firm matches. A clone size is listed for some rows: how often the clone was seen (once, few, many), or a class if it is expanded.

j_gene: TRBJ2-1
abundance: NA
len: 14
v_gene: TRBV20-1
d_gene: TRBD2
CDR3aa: CSAPISGRNNEQFF
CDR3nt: TGCAGTGCTCCCATTAGCGGGAGAAACAATGAGCAGTTCTTC

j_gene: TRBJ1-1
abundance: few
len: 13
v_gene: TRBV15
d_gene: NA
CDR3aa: CATSVGLRAEAFF
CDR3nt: TGTGCCACCAGCGTGGGACTTAGGGCTGAAGCTTTCTTT

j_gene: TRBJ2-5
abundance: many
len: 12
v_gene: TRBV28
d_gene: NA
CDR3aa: CASSGQRETQYF
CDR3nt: TGTGCCAGCAGTGGACAGAGAGAGACCCAGTACTTC

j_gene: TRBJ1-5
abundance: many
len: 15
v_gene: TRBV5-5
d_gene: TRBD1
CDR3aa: CASSPRDRFNQPQHF
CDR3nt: TGTGCCAGCAGCCCCCGGGACAGATTCAATCAGCCCCAGCATTTT

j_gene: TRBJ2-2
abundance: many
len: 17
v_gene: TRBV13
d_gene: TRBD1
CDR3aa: CASSTSGQGADTGELFF
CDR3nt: TGTGCCAGCAGCACCTCGGGACAGGGGGCCGACACCGGGGAGCTGTTTTTT

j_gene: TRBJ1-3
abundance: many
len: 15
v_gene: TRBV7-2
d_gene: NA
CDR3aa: CASSPHPGDGNTIYF
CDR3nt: TGTGCCAGCAGCCCCCACCCAGGCGACGGAAACACCATATATTTT

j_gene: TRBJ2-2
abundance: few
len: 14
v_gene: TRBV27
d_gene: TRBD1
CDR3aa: CASKRTGNTGELFF
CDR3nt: TGTGCCAGCAAAAGGACAGGGAACACCGGGGAGCTGTTTTTT

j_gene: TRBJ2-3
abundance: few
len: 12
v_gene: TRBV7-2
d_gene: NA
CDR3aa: CASSGRVDTQYF
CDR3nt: TGTGCCAGCAGCGGCCGAGTAGATACGCAGTATTTT

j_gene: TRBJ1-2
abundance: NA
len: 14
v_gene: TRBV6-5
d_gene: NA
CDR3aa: CASSYSLGGYGYTF
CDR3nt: TGTGCCAGCAGTTACTCGCTAGGGGGTTATGGCTACACCTTC

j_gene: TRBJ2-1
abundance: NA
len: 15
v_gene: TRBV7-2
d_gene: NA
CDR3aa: CASSFGTVRGNEQFF
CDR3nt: TGTGCCAGCAGCTTCGGGACTGTCCGGGGAAATGAGCAGTTCTTC

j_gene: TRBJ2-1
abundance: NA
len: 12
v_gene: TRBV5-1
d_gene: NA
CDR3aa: CASSSVHNEQFF
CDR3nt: TGCGCCAGCAGCTCCGTCCACAATGAGCAGTTCTTC

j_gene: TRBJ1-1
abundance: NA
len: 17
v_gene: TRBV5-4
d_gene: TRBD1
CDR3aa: CASRRLSGQGVNTEAFF
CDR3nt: TGTGCCAGCAGACGACTGAGCGGACAGGGCGTGAACACTGAAGCTTTCTTT

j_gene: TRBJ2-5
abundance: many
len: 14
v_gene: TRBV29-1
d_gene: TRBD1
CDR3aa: CSVVQGAFKETQYF
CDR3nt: TGCAGCGTTGTACAGGGGGCGTTTAAGGAGACCCAGTACTTC

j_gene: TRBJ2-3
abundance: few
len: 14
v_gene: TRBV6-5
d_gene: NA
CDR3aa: CASSYRRTTDTQYF
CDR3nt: TGTGCCAGCAGTTATCGTCGGACCACAGATACGCAGTATTTT

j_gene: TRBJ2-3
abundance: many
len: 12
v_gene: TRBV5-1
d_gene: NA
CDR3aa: CASSLVLDTQYF
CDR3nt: TGCGCCAGCAGCTTGGTGTTAGATACGCAGTATTTT

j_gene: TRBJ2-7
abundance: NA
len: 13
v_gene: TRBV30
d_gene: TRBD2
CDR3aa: CAWRKRESYEQYF
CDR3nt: TGTGCCTGGAGAAAGCGGGAGTCCTACGAGCAGTACTTC

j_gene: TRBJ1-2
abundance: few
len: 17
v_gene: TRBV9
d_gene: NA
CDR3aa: CASSVDPSPDSRYGYTF
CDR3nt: TGTGCCAGCAGCGTAGATCCCTCCCCGGACAGTCGCTATGGCTACACCTTC

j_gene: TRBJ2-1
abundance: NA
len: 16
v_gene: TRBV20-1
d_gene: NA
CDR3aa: CSATFSDQSLGNEQFF
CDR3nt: TGCAGTGCTACCTTCTCGGACCAGTCCCTGGGCAATGAGCAGTTCTTC

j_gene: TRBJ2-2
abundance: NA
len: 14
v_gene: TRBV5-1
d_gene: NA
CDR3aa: CASLKGGNTGEPFF
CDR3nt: TGCGCCAGCCTTAAAGGGGGGAACACCGGGGAGCCGTTTTTT

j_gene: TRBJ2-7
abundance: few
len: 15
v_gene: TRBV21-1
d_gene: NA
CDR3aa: CASSAGTANSYEQYF
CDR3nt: TGTGCCAGCAGCGCCGGGACAGCAAACTCCTACGAGCAGTACTTC

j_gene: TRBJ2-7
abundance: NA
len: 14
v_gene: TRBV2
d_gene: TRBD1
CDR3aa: CASSQTGNIYEQYF
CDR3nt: TGTGCCAGCAGCCAGACAGGGAACATCTACGAGCAGTACTTC

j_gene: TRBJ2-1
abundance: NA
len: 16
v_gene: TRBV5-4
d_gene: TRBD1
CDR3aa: CASSSPGTGAYNEQFF
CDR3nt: TGTGCCAGCAGCTCCCCCGGGACAGGGGCCTACAATGAGCAGTTCTTC

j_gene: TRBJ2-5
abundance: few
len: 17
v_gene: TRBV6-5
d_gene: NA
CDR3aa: CASSFGRDIASRETQYF
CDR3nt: TGTGCCAGCAGTTTCGGCCGGGACATAGCTTCCCGAGAGACCCAGTACTTC

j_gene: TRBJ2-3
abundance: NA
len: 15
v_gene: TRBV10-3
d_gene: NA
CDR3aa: CAISESPSRGDTQYF
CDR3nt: TGTGCCATCAGTGAGTCGCCTAGCCGCGGGGATACGCAGTATTTT

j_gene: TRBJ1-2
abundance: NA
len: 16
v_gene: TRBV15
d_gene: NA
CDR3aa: CATSRDWHRAFYGYTF
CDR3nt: TGTGCCACCAGCAGAGATTGGCACAGGGCTTTCTATGGCTACACCTTC

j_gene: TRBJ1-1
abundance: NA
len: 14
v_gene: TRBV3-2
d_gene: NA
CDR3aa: CASSQVMGGTEAFF
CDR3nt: TGTGCCAGCAGCCAAGTTATGGGGGGGACTGAAGCTTTCTTT

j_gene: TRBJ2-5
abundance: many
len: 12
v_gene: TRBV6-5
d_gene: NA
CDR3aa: CASSGDQETQYF
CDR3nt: TGTGCCAGCTCGGGCGATCAAGAGACCCAGTACTTC

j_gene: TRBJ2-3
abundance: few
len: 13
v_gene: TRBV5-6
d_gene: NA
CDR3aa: CASSLPRGATQYF
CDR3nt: TGTGCCAGCAGCTTGCCTCGGGGGGCTACGCAGTATTTT

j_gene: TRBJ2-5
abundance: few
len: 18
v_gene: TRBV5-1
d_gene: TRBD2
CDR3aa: CASSSRRATSGREETQYF
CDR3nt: TGCGCCAGCAGCTCCCGACGGGCGACTAGCGGTCGCGAAGAGACCCAGTACTTC